This entry lists 28 T cell receptor beta chains sequenced from one sample in a study of regulatory T cells in long-lasting Graves disease. As for time point: newly diagnosed GD, antithyroid drugs for less than 3 months. Generation of the TCR library employed RNA extracted from PBMCs. Libraries of TCR beta came from iRepertoire HTBI primers plus Arm-PCR of CDR3 regions. TCRdb passed the multiplex PCR reads through MiXCR, listing each CDR3 protein once. This table has approximately 400,000 distinct CDR3 sequences, around 16% appearing once. The sample was peripheral blood mononuclear cells (PBMCs), taken at new diagnosis, from a patient treated with antithyroid drugs. The origin of the receptors is a female donor with Graves disease.

This clonotype has ten or more counts. The rearrangement uses TRBV7-9 and TRBJ1-5, with D hard to call. The CDR3 length is 15 residues. Germline lookup yields CDR1 SEHNR and CDR2 FQNEAQ (reference sequence). The V end lost 2 bases, the J end lost 4 bases, and 12 bases lay between the germline ends. CDR3 sequence: CASSLSGAPNQPQHF. CDR3 bases: TGTGCCAGCAGCTTATCAGGAGCTCCTAATCAGCCCCAGCATTTT.

In its sample, this clonotype was seen many times. J is TRBJ2-1 and V is TRBV7-3, with 9 nucleotides matching TRBD2. Trimming at V came to 4 bases and at J to 5 bases, leaving 6 bases not matched to a gene. Germline CDR1 reads SGHTA; CDR2 reads FQGTGA. CDR3 length: 15 amino acids. The CDR3 region is CASSYLAGLNNEQFF. The CDR3 DNA sequence: TGTGCCAGCAGCTACCTAGCGGGATTAAACAATGAGCAGTTCTTC. Drawing the rest from reference TRBV7-3 and TRBJ2-1, the complete variable domain is GAGVSQTPSNKVTEKGKYVELRCDPISGHTALYWYRQSLGQGPEFLIYFQGTGAADDSGLPNDRFFAVRPEGSVSTLKIQRTERGDSAVYLCASSYLAGLNNEQFFGPGTRLTVL.

The V and J genes are TRBV19 and TRBJ2-3; 7 bases map to TRBD2. Germline V lookup: CDR1 LNHDA, CDR2 SQIVND (reference sequence). Trimming cost V 7 bases and J 6 bases; bases outside gene matches: 25. The CDR3 runs 19 residues. CDR3 amino acids: CASTYRSVGLAAQIDTQYF. The DNA of the CDR3 is TGTGCCAGTACCTATAGATCGGTGGGGCTAGCGGCCCAGATCGATACGCAGTATTTT.

This clonotype was counted only a few times. The chain is built from TRBV10-3 and TRBJ2-3; 7 bases agree with TRBD2. The CDR3 is 16 residues long. Germline V gives CDR1 ENHRY, CDR2 SYGVKD. V was clipped by 0 bases and J by 0 bases; unmatched bases: 3. The CDR3 loop reads CAISESTGGSTDTQYF. In nucleotides, the CDR3 is TGTGCCATCAGTGAGTCGACCGGGGGGAGCACAGATACGCAGTATTTT.

This clonotype has ten or more counts. This chain uses TRBV12-3 or TRBV12-4 with TRBJ1-1, with D unresolved. V lost 10 bases, J lost 3 bases, and 21 bases lay in between. This CDR3 has 15 residues. This CDR3 reads CATLPTVRGDTEAFF. For the CDR3, the DNA is TGTGCCACCCTCCCGACCGTCCGGGGAGACACTGAAGCTTTCTTT.

In DNA, the CDR3 is TGTGCCAGCAGCTTAGTCTTAGCGGGACAGGGTATAACCGGGGAGCTGTTTTTT. This translates into CASSLVLAGQGITGELFF. This chain uses TRBV7-2 with TRBJ2-2; tentative D call: TRBD1 (9 bases). Trimming shortened V by 1 base and J by 5 bases, and 20 bases separated the two germline ends. Germline CDR1 reads SGHTA; CDR2 reads FQGNSA. The CDR3 totals 18 residues.

This clonotype was recorded at least ten times. The V and J genes are TRBV7-2 and TRBJ2-3; a weak D match, TRBD1 (6 bases). The CDR3 covers 16 residues. Germline V gene lookup returns CDR1 SGHTA and CDR2 FQGNSA. V was shortened by 5 bases and J by 1 base, with 16 bases between the two germline ends. In DNA, the CDR3 is TGTGCCAGCAGCCCCCGGGGACACCAAGGCACAGATACGCAGTATTTT. Translating gives CASSPRGHQGTDTQYF.

This clonotype was seen repeatedly, ten times or more. This chain uses TRBV5-1 with TRBJ2-2, with D unclear. The CDR3 is 14 amino acids. Trimming removed 5 bases from V and 2 bases from J, with 10 bases in between. Germline CDR1 is SGHRS and CDR2 is YFSETQ. CDR3 region: CASSADHNTGELFF. For the CDR3, the DNA is TGCGCCAGCAGTGCCGACCACAACACCGGGGAGCTGTTTTTT.

This clonotype showed up many times. Its ends do not fully match the called genes, so a read error is possible. J is TRBJ2-3 and V is TRBV7-2, with 7 bases that match TRBD2. Germline CDR1 SGHTA, CDR2 FQGNSA. The length of the CDR3 is 12 residues. The DNA for the CDR3 is TGTGCCAGCAGCTTAAAAGCGGGAATTAGGTACTTC. Translation gives CASSLKAGIRYF.

The table lists this clonotype with many counts. The V and J genes are TRBV7-6 and TRBJ2-7; 8 bases match TRBD2. The CDR3 spans 17 residues. Germline CDR1 and CDR2: SGHVS and FNYEAQ. The V gene end was trimmed by 2 bases and the J gene end by 3 bases; junction bases not matched to a gene: 12. The CDR3: CASSLLERGRGSYEQYF. The CDR3 coding sequence is TGTGCCAGCAGCTTACTCGAGCGGGGGCGGGGGAGCTACGAGCAGTACTTC.

The table lists this clonotype with a count of one. This sequence joins TRBV7-2 and TRBJ2-3; D might be TRBD2 (6 bases). With 1 base removed from V and 0 bases from J, the gap between germline ends came to 11 bases. Germline V gene data show CDR1 as SGHTA and CDR2 as FQGNSA. The CDR3 loop spans 16 amino acids. Here the CDR3 DNA reads TGTGCCAGCAGCTTAGGTAGCGGCTCTAGCACAGATACGCAGTATTTT. Its translation is CASSLGSGSSTDTQYF.

The chain carries TRBV28 and TRBJ2-1, with 8 bases aligning to TRBD2. Germline V lookup: CDR1 MDHEN, CDR2 SYDVKM. The V and J ends lost 4 bases and 9 bases, in that order; junction bases with no gene match: 8. There are 14 residues in the CDR3. CDR3 DNA sequence: TGTGCCAGCAGTTACGGGAGGGGTCAGGGTGAGCAGTTCTTC. Encoded protein: CASSYGRGQGEQFF.

This clonotype was observed many times. V usage is TRBV28 and J usage is TRBJ1-1, with D possibly matching TRBD1 (6 bases). There are 15 residues in the CDR3. V lost 5 bases, J lost 3 bases, and 16 bases lay in between. Germline loops: CDR1 MDHEN, CDR2 SYDVKM. Here the CDR3 DNA reads TGTGCCAGCAGTAGAGGGGGGAGGGGGTACACTGAAGCTTTCTTT. It specifies CASSRGGRGYTEAFF. Full variable domain (missing parts from reference TRBV28 and TRBJ1-1): DVKVTQSSRYLVKRTGEKVFLECVQDMDHENMFWYRQDPGLGLRLIYFSYDVKMKEKGDIPEGYSVSREKKERFSLILESASTNQTSMYLCASSRGGRGYTEAFFGQGTRLTVV.

This clonotype was seen repeatedly, ten times or more. The chain recombines TRBV29-1 with TRBJ2-5; TRBD1 aligns across 7 bases. This CDR3 has 13 residues. Germline CDR1 is SQVTM and CDR2 is ANQGSEA. With 7 bases clipped from V and 4 bases from J, the junction kept 9 bases outside the gene matches. The CDR3 region has the DNA TGCAGCGGACAGGGTACTGGTGGAGAGACCCAGTACTTC. Translation gives CSGQGTGGETQYF.

This clonotype was detected ten times or more. This rearrangement joins TRBV12-3 or TRBV12-4 to TRBJ2-7; possible D gene TRBD1, 5 bases. V dropped 5 bases and J dropped 3 bases, with 23 bases sitting between them. The CDR3 spans 17 residues. DNA of the CDR3: TGTGCCAGCAGTATAGACTCCCCCCCAGGGCATAACTACGAGCAGTACTTC. Protein product: CASSIDSPPGHNYEQYF.

This clonotype was counted many times. The genes are TRBV6-1 and TRBJ1-5, with 11 bases lining up with TRBD1. The germline V gene encodes CDR1 MNHNS and CDR2 SASEGT. CDR3 size: 17 residues. Trimming cost V 5 bases and J 2 bases; bases outside gene matches: 8. CDR3 nucleotides: TGTGCCAGCAGTCAACGGACAGGGGGCTTTCGCAATCAGCCCCAGCATTTT. Protein product: CASSQRTGGFRNQPQHF.

This clonotype was observed a few times. The chain recombines TRBV20-1 with TRBJ1-6; D gene uncertain. Germline V gene lookup returns CDR1 DFQATT and CDR2 SNEGSKA (reference sequence). The germline V and J ends were trimmed by 0 bases and 12 bases, with 15 bases remaining between them. CDR3 length equals 14 residues. The CDR3 loop reads CSARDSGRLVPLHF. CDR3 bases: TGCAGTGCTAGAGATTCCGGCAGGCTGGTACCCCTCCACTTT.

The sample holds many counts of this clonotype. CDR3 in amino acids: CASSFYLGPSPNEQYF. CDR3 coding DNA: TGTGCCAGCAGCTTTTATTTAGGGCCTAGTCCGAACGAGCAGTACTTC. The chain employs TRBV7-6 and TRBJ2-7; D not resolved. The germline V gene encodes CDR1 SGHVS and CDR2 FNYEAQ. V lost 3 bases to trimming and J lost 5 bases, with 20 bases between them. The CDR3 is 16 residues long.

The rearrangement uses TRBV10-3 and TRBJ2-3; TRBD2 agrees at 12 bases. Looked up from germline, CDR1 is ENHRY and CDR2 is SYGVKD. CDR3 length: 15 residues. V dropped 6 bases and J dropped 5; count of bases not matched to a gene: 6. This chain's CDR3 is CAIRELAGGEDTQYF. CDR3 sequence (DNA): TGTGCCATCAGGGAACTAGCGGGAGGTGAAGATACGCAGTATTTT.

This clonotype was counted ten times or more. This chain joins TRBV28 and TRBJ2-5; unclear D gene. V was trimmed by 3 bases and J by 1 base, leaving 9 bases between them. This CDR3 has 14 amino acids. Germline CDR1 MDHEN, CDR2 SYDVKM. The CDR3 DNA follows: TGTGCCAGCAGTTTCGTCCAGGTCCAAGAGACCCAGTACTTC. This gives the protein CASSFVQVQETQYF.

This clonotype was counted at least ten times. The chain links TRBV18 to TRBJ1-1; D is perhaps TRBD1 (5 bases). This CDR3 is 14 amino acids long. V lost 3 bases to trimming and J lost 8 bases, with 16 bases between them. Germline V gene lookup returns CDR1 KGHSH and CDR2 LQKENI. The CDR3 region has the DNA TGTGCCAGCTCACCGGGAGCTCAAGGGGAGGAAGCTTTCTTT. Its translation is CASSPGAQGEEAFF.

This clonotype was observed a handful of times. This chain uses TRBV29-1 with TRBJ2-1, with D possibly called TRBD1 or TRBD2 (6 bases each). In germline, CDR1 is SQVTM, CDR2 ANQGSEA. Deletions cut 0 bases from V and 6 bases from J, with 18 bases between. The CDR3 contains 16 residues. The CDR3 nucleotides read TGCAGCGTTGAAGATGGGAGGACAGCTAGTATCAATGAGCAGTTCTTC. This sequence encodes CSVEDGRTASINEQFF.

In this sample, this clonotype turned up many times. The rearrangement links TRBV7-2 to TRBJ1-5; D may be TRBD1 (6 bases). Per the germline V gene, CDR1 is SGHTA and CDR2 is FQGNSA. Trimming cost V 2 bases and J 5 bases, with 13 bases left between them. The CDR3 has 15 amino acids. This chain's CDR3 is CASSLLPGTHQPQHF. The CDR3 DNA is TGTGCCAGCAGCTTACTCCCGGGGACACATCAGCCCCAGCATTTT. The whole variable domain, remainder taken from reference TRBV7-2 and TRBJ1-5, is GAGVSQSPSNKVTEKGKDVELRCDPISGHTALYWYRQSLGQGLEFLIYFQGNSAPDKSGLPSDRFSAERTGGSVSTLTIQRTQQEDSAVYLCASSLLPGTHQPQHFGDGTRLSIL.

The table lists this clonotype with many counts. The chain is built from TRBV7-9 and TRBJ2-3; D is possibly TRBD1 (5 bases). CDR3 length: 14 residues. The V end was cut by 0 bases, the J end by 5 bases, with 9 bases between. The germline V gene encodes CDR1 SEHNR and CDR2 FQNEAQ (reference sequence). The CDR3 loop reads CASSLALGEDTQYF. As DNA, the CDR3 is TGTGCCAGCAGCTTAGCATTAGGGGAAGATACGCAGTATTTT.

V is TRBV7-6 and J is TRBJ2-1; 9 bases fit TRBD2. Germline assignment: CDR1 SGHVS and CDR2 FNYEAQ. There are 15 residues in the CDR3. V dropped 4 bases and J dropped 3; count of bases not matched to a gene: 4. In DNA form, the CDR3 reads TGTGCCAGCAGCTCGACTAGCGGAGACTACAATGAGCAGTTCTTC. Translation gives CASSSTSGDYNEQFF.

The chain couples TRBV11-2 to TRBJ2-7; 10 positions match TRBD2. The CDR3 has 16 amino acids. Trimming took 6 bases from V and 6 from J; bases not matched to a gene: 14. CDR1 and CDR2 (germline): SGHAT, FQNNGV. CDR3 in amino acids: CASSRGRLAGDGEQYF. The CDR3 DNA reads TGTGCCAGCAGTCGCGGGCGGCTAGCGGGAGATGGCGAGCAGTACTTC.

The V call is TRBV20-1, the J call TRBJ2-1; 14 bases are a match to TRBD2. Germline CDR1 reads DFQATT; CDR2 reads SNEGSKA (reference sequence). This CDR3 has 15 amino acids. Trimming took 1 base from V and 8 from J; bases not matched to a gene: 4. For the CDR3, the DNA is TGCAGTGCTAGAGCCAGGACTAGCGGGAGGTATGAGCAGTTCTTC. Its protein is CSARARTSGRYEQFF.

This clonotype was counted many times. V gene TRBV20-1 combines with J gene TRBJ2-5; 8 bases agree with TRBD1. CDR1 and CDR2 from the germline V gene are DFQATT and SNEGSKA (reference sequence). This CDR3 has 14 residues. With V trimmed by 2 bases and J by 2 bases, 4 bases remained unmatched. CDR3 DNA sequence: TGCAGTGCTAGACCTACAGGGGGACAAGAGACCCAGTACTTC. Amino acid sequence: CSARPTGGQETQYF.